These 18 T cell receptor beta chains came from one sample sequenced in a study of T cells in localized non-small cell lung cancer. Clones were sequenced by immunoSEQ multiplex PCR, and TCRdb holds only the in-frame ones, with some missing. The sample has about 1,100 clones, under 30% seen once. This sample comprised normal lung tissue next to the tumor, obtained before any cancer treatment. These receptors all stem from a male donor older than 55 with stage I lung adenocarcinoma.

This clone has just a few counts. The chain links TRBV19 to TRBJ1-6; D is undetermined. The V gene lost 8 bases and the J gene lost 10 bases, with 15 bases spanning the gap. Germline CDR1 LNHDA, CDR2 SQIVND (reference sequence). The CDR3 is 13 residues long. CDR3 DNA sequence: TGTGCCAGTGGAGTCAGCGGACGGTCACCCCTCCACTTT. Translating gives CASGVSGRSPLHF.

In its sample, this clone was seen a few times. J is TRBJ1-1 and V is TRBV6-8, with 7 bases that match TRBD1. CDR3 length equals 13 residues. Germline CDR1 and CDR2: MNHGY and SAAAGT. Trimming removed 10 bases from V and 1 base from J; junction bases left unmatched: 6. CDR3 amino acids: CAISRQGNTEAFF. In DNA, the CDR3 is TGTGCCATCAGCCGACAGGGGAACACTGAAGCTTTCTTT.

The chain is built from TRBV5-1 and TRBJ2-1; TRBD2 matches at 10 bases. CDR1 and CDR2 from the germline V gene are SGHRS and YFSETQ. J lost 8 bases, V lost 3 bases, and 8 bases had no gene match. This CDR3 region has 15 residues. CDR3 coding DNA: TGCGCCAGCAGCTCCCAGCGGGGGGGCATCTATGAGCAGTTCTTC. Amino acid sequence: CASSSQRGGIYEQFF.

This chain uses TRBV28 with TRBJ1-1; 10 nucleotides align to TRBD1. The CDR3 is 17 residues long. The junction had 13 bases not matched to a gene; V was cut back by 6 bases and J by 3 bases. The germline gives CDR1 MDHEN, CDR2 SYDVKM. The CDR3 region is CASRSAGTGVIDTEAFF. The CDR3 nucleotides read TGTGCCAGCAGGAGCGCCGGGACAGGGGTTATTGACACTGAAGCTTTCTTT. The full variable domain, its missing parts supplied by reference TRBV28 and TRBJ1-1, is DVKVTQSSRYLVKRTGEKVFLECVQDMDHENMFWYRQDPGLGLRLIYFSYDVKMKEKGDIPEGYSVSREKKERFSLILESASTNQTSMYLCASRSAGTGVIDTEAFFGQGTRLTVV.

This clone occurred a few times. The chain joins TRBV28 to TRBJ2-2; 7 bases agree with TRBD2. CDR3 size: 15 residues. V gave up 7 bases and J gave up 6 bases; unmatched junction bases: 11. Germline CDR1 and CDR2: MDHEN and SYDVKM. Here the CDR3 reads CASTSPLGGAGELFF. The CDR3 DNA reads TGTGCCAGCACTTCCCCCCTGGGGGGGGCCGGGGAGCTGTTTTTT.

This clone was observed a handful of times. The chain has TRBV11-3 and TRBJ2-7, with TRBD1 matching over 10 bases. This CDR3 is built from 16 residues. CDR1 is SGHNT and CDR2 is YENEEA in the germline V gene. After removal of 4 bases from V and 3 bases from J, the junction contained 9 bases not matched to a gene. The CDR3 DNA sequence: TGTGCCAGCAGCTCGGACCCGGGACAGGGGTTCTACGAGCAGTACTTC. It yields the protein CASSSDPGQGFYEQYF.

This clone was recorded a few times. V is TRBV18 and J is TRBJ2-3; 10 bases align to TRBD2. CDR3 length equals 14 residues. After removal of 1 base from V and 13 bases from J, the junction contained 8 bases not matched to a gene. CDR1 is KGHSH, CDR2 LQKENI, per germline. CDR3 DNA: TGTGCCAGCTCACCACGTCTAGCGGGGGACGTGGAGTATTTT. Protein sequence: CASSPRLAGDVEYF.

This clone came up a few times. The DNA of the CDR3 is TGTGCCAGCAGCCCTCGTCTGGGGACGGATTCACCCCTCCACTTT. Protein: CASSPRLGTDSPLHF. The chain joins TRBV9 to TRBJ1-6; D may be TRBD1 (5 bases). This CDR3 has 15 amino acids. Trimming removed 4 bases at V and 8 bases at J, with 16 bases between. From germline, CDR1 is SGDLS and CDR2 YYNGEE.

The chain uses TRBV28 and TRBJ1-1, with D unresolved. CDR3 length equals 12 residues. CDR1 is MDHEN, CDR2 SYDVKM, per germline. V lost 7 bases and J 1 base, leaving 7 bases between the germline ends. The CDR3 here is CASKTGNTEAFF. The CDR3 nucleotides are TGTGCCAGCAAGACGGGGAACACTGAAGCTTTCTTT.

Written as DNA, the CDR3 is TGTGCCAGTAGCCCCGACAGGTTCAATTCACCCCTCCACTTT. Translating gives CASSPDRFNSPLHF. This chain connects TRBV19 to TRBJ1-6; a weak D match, TRBD1 (6 bases). CDR1 is LNHDA and CDR2 is SQIVND in the germline V gene (reference sequence). This CDR3 comprises 14 residues. Trimming removed 6 bases from V and 7 bases from J, with 13 bases in between. Using reference TRBV19 and TRBJ1-6 for the parts outside the CDR3, the full variable domain is DGGITQSPKYLFRKEGQNVTLSCEQNLNHDAMYWYRQDPGQGLRLIYYSQIVNDFQKGDIAEGYSVSREKKESFPLTVTSAQKNPTAFYLCASSPDRFNSPLHFGNGTRLTVT.

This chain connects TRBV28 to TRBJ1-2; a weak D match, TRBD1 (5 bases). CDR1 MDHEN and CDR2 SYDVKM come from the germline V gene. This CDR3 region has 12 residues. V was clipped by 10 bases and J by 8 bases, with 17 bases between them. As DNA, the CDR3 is TGTGCCACCCGAAGTGGGGCTATGGGCTACACCTTC. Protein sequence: CATRSGAMGYTF.

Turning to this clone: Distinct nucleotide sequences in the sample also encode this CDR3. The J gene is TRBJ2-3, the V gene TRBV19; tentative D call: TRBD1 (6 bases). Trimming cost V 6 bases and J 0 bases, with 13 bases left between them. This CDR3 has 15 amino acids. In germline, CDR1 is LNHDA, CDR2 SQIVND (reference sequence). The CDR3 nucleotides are TGTGCCAGTAGCGCGGACAGATCTAGCACAGATACGCAGTATTTT. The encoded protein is CASSADRSSTDTQYF.

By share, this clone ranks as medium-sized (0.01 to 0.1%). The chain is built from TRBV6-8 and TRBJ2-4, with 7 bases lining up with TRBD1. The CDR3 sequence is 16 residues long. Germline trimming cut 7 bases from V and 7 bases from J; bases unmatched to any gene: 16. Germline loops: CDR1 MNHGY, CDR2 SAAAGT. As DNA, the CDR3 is TGTGCCAGCACCCCCCTTCCGACAGGGAACCTGAACATTCAGTACTTC. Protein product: CASTPLPTGNLNIQYF.

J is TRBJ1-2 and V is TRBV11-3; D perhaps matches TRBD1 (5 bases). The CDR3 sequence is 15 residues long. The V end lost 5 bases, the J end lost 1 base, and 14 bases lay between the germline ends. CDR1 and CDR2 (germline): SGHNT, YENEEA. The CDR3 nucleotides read TGTGCCAGCAGCCCGGGGCAGGGCTTTAACTATGGCTACACCTTC. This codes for CASSPGQGFNYGYTF.

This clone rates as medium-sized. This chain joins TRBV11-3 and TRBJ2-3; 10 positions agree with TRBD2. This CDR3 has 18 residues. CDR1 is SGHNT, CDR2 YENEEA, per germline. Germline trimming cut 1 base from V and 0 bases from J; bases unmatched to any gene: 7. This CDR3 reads CASSLGAGGPGSTDTQYF. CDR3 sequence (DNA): TGTGCCAGCAGCTTAGGAGCGGGGGGGCCGGGCAGCACAGATACGCAGTATTTT.

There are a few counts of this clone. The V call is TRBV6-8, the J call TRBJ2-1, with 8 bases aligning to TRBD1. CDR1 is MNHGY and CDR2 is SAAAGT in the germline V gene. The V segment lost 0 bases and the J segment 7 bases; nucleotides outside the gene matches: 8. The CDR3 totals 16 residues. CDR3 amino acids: CASSYSRQGSRNEQFF. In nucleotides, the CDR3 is TGTGCCAGCAGTTACTCGAGACAGGGGAGTAGGAATGAGCAGTTCTTC.

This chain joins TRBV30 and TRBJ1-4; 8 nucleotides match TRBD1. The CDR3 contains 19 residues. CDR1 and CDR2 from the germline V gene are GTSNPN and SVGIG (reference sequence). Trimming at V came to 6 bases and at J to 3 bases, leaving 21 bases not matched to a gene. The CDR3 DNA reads TGTGCCTGCGAGACGTCCCGGACAGGGAAATATTCATCTAATGAAAAACTGTTTTTT. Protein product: CACETSRTGKYSSNEKLFF.

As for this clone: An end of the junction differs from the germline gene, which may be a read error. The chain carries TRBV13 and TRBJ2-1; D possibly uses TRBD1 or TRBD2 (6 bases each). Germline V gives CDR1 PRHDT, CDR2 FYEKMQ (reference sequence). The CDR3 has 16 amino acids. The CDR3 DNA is TGCGCCAGCAGCGTCGGAAGGGGGGTCTCCTACAATGAGCAGTTCTTC. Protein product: CASSVGRGVSYNEQFF.